Presented here are 13 T cell receptor beta chains from one specimen sequenced in a study of blood T cell repertoires in COVID-19. Assay used: immunoSEQ multiplex PCR; TCRdb lists only in-frame clones, some missing. Of approximately 430,000 clones listed, 86% are singletons. The sample consisted of peripheral blood. These receptors all come from a woman younger than 45 with active or convalescent COVID-19.

J is TRBJ2-7 and V is TRBV27; the match to TRBD1 covers 7 bases. Germline values: CDR1 MNHEY, CDR2 SMNVEV (reference sequence). The CDR3 extends over 14 amino acids. V lost 8 bases, J lost 5 bases, and 12 bases stayed unmatched. CDR3 sequence reads: CASFENRDSDEQYF. The CDR3 region has the DNA TGTGCCAGCTTCGAAAACCGGGACAGTGACGAGCAGTACTTC.

The rearrangement joins TRBV7-2 to TRBJ2-2; 9 nucleotides line up with TRBD1. This CDR3 has 16 residues. J was trimmed by 1 base and V by 4 bases; bases with no gene match: 4. Germline CDR1 SGHTA, CDR2 FQGNSA. The CDR3 nucleotides are TGTGCCAGCAGCTGGGGGACAGGGCGGAACACCGGGGAGCTGTTTTTT. It yields the protein CASSWGTGRNTGELFF.

The chain has TRBV5-1 and TRBJ2-4; D gene ambiguous. Deletions cut 0 bases from V and 0 bases from J, with 4 bases between. The germline gives CDR1 SGHRS, CDR2 YFSETQ. This CDR3 has 14 residues. The CDR3 loop reads CASSLDLAKNIQYF. The CDR3 DNA sequence: TGCGCCAGCAGCTTGGATCTAGCCAAAAACATTCAGTACTTC.

The chain uses TRBV11-1 and TRBJ2-5; 7 nucleotides agree with TRBD2. Per germline, CDR1 SGHAT and CDR2 FQDESV (reference sequence). This CDR3 spans 15 amino acids. With 3 bases clipped from V and 2 bases from J, the junction kept 6 bases outside the gene matches. CDR3 amino acids: CASSFNWGGQETQYF. As DNA, the CDR3 is TGTGCCAGCAGCTTCAATTGGGGGGGTCAAGAGACCCAGTACTTC.

The chain couples TRBV19 to TRBJ2-1; 11 nucleotides agree with TRBD2. This CDR3 is 14 amino acids long. J lost 3 bases, V lost 9 bases, and 4 bases had no gene match. The germline CDR1 and CDR2 sequences are LNHDA and SQIVND (reference sequence). The DNA for the CDR3 is TGTGCCAGCAGACTAGCGGGGATCTACAATGAGCAGTTCTTC. Translating it yields CASRLAGIYNEQFF. Based on the CDR3 plus reference TRBV19 and TRBJ2-1, the full variable domain is DGGITQSPKYLFRKEGQNVTLSCEQNLNHDAMYWYRQDPGQGLRLIYYSQIVNDFQKGDIAEGYSVSREKKESFPLTVTSAQKNPTAFYLCASRLAGIYNEQFFGPGTRLTVL.

J is TRBJ2-7 and V is TRBV2; 9 positions agree with TRBD1. CDR1 is SNHLY and CDR2 is FYNNEI in the germline V gene. The CDR3 length is 14 residues. Trimming took 1 base from V and 2 from J; bases not matched to a gene: 0. The CDR3 DNA follows: TGTGCCAGCAGTGAAGGGGACAGGGCCTACGAGCAGTACTTC. Protein product: CASSEGDRAYEQYF.

This chain connects TRBV2 to TRBJ2-2; TRBD2 matches at 15 bases. Germline V gene data show CDR1 as SNHLY and CDR2 as FYNNEI. The CDR3 consists of 16 residues. V gave up 4 bases and J gave up 4 bases; unmatched junction bases: 1. CDR3 residues: CASSGTSGRVTGELFF. The DNA of the CDR3 is TGTGCCAGCAGTGGGACTAGCGGGAGGGTCACCGGGGAGCTGTTTTTT.

This clone appeared a few times. V usage is TRBV10-3 and J usage is TRBJ1-2; D might be TRBD1 (6 bases). V was cut by 4 bases and J by 2 bases, with 11 bases left in between. Looked up from germline, CDR1 is ENHRY and CDR2 is SYGVKD. The CDR3 loop spans 14 amino acids. The CDR3 DNA is TGTGCCATCAGTGGGACCACAGGGAACTATGGCTACACCTTC. Protein product: CAISGTTGNYGYTF.

The rearrangement links TRBV10-1 to TRBJ2-7; a possible D gene is TRBD2 (5 bases). The CDR3 covers 14 residues. Germline V lookup: CDR1 WNHNN, CDR2 SYGVQD (reference sequence). V lost 2 bases and J 3 bases, leaving 11 bases between the germline ends. CDR3 coding DNA: TGCGCCAGCAGTGAGGCTAGCAATAGCTACGAGCAGTACTTC. Amino acid sequence: CASSEASNSYEQYF.

This clone was observed once. The genes are TRBV11-3 and TRBJ2-1; D remains ambiguous. Trimming took off 0 bases at V and 8 bases at J, with 11 bases between the two ends. This CDR3 comprises 14 residues. The germline V gene has CDR1 SGHNT and CDR2 YENEEA. The CDR3 DNA follows: TGTGCCAGCAGCTTAGATAGAAGGAGCTATGAGCAGTTCTTC. Residues: CASSLDRRSYEQFF. The whole variable domain, filled in from reference TRBV11-3 and TRBJ2-1, reads EAGVVQSPRYKIIEKKQPVAFWCNPISGHNTLYWYLQNLGQGPELLIRYENEEAVDDSQLPKDRFSAERLKGVDSTLKIQPAELGDSAVYLCASSLDRRSYEQFFGPGTRLTVL.

The rearrangement uses TRBV19 and TRBJ2-7; D is undetermined. V lost 3 bases, J lost 1 base, and 13 bases lay in between. The germline gives CDR1 LNHDA, CDR2 SQIVND (reference sequence). The CDR3 is 15 residues long. The CDR3 DNA reads as TGTGCCAGTAGTATTGATCCAGCGCGTTCCTACGAGCAGTACTTC. This encodes CASSIDPARSYEQYF.

The sample holds a few counts of this clone. The V call is TRBV19, the J call TRBJ1-2, with a weak D call TRBD1 (6 bases). V lost 1 base, J lost 4 bases, and 22 bases lay in between. The germline gives CDR1 LNHDA, CDR2 SQIVND (reference sequence). The CDR3 extends over 18 amino acids. In DNA form, the CDR3 reads TGTGCCAGTAGTATAGCTTCGGCCCCAGACAGGACCCTCTATGGCTACACCTTC. It encodes CASSIASAPDRTLYGYTF.

This clone was picked up a small number of times. The rearrangement uses TRBV27 and TRBJ1-2; no reliable D call. The CDR3 totals 15 residues. CDR1 and CDR2 from the germline V gene are MNHEY and SMNVEV (reference sequence). V shed 2 bases and J shed 2 bases, with 12 bases lying between them. This CDR3 reads CASSLEGRKNYGYTF. CDR3 DNA: TGTGCCAGCAGTTTAGAAGGGAGGAAGAACTATGGCTACACCTTC.